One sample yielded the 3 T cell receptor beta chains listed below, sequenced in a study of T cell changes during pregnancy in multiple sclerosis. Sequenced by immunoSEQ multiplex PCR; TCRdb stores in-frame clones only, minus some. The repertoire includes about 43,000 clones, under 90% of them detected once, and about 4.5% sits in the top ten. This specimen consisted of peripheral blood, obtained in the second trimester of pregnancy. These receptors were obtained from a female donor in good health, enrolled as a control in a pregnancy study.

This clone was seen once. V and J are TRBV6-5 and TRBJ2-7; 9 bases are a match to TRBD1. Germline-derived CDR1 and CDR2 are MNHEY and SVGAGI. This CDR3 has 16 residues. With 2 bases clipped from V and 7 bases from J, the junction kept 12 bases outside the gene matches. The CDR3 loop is CASSYLPKQGAGEQYF. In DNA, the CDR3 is TGTGCCAGCAGTTACCTGCCTAAACAGGGGGCGGGGGAGCAGTACTTC.

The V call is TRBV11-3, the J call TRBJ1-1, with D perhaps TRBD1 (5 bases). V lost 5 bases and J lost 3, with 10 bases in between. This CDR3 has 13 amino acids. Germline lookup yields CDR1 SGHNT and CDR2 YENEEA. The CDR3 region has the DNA TGTGCCAGCAGCCCCGGACATGACACTGAAGCTTTCTTT. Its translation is CASSPGHDTEAFF.

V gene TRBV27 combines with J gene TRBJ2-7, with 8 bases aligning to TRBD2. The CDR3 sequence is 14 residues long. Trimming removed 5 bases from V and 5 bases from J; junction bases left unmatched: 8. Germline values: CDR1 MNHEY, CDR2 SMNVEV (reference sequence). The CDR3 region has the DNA TGTGCCAGCAGTCGAGCGGGAGTGGGCGACGAGCAGTACTTC. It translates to CASSRAGVGDEQYF.